This T cell receptor (beta chain) was captured in a study of cytomegalovirus exposure and HLA in healthy donors. Findings and caveats of the study: Owing to their indistinguishability, certain V segments, notably TRBV6-2 and TRBV6-3, were excluded. HLA-A and HLA-B allele assignments for most subjects were reportedly predicted accurately using TCR beta sequences.

V dropped 0 bases and J dropped 2 bases, with 12 bases sitting between them. The CDR3 covers 16 residues. Germline CDR1 reads SGHRS; CDR2 reads YFSETQ. Comment on this clone: Its target is unknown.

PCR primers comprised 60 Vbeta and 13 Jbeta primers. Method: immunoSEQ multiplex PCR; TCRdb's copy keeps in-frame clones and lacks some. The table lists about 140,000 clones, roughly 75% of them singletons. Sequencing input: PBMCs. This sequence joins TRBV5-1 and TRBJ1-3; a possible D gene is TRBD1 (5 bases). This clonotype was sampled from a man younger than 40 in good health and CMV-seronegative. The DNA for the CDR3 is TGCGCCAGCAGCTTGGCTTCAGGAGGGGCTGGAAACACCATATATTTT. It translates to CASSLASGGAGNTIYF.